These 18 T cell receptor beta chains originate from one sample sequenced in a study of T cell responses to AZD1222 COVID-19 vaccine. Sequencing was performed with immunoSEQ multiplex PCR; in TCRdb, only in-frame clones are kept and a portion is missing. The sample contains around 140,000 clones, 89% of which appear only once. The starting material was peripheral blood, obtained on day 0 of AZD1222 vaccination. Receptors were obtained from an adult in good health.

The rearrangement joins TRBV27 to TRBJ1-1, with D possibly matching TRBD1 (5 bases). CDR1 and CDR2 from the germline V gene are MNHEY and SMNVEV (reference sequence). V was shortened by 5 bases and J by 2 bases, with 18 bases between the two germline ends. This CDR3 is 16 amino acids long. CDR3 sequence: CASSNYGTGINTEAFF. For the CDR3, the DNA is TGTGCCAGCAGTAACTATGGGACGGGTATAAACACTGAAGCTTTCTTT.

The chain combines TRBV7-9 with TRBJ2-7; D assignment may be TRBD1 or TRBD2 (5 bases each). Germline CDR1 and CDR2: SEHNR and FQNEAQ (reference sequence). The CDR3 runs 16 residues. Trimming pared 3 bases from V and 0 bases from J, leaving 15 bases between. The CDR3 DNA reads TGTGCCAGCAGCTTCGGGGCCCTCATTCACTCCTACGAGCAGTACTTC. Amino acid sequence: CASSFGALIHSYEQYF.

The chain joins TRBV3-1 (or the pseudogene TRBV3-2) to TRBJ2-6, with TRBD1 matching 9 bases. V gave up 1 base and J gave up 4 bases; unmatched junction bases: 11. Germline CDR1 is LGHDT and CDR2 is YNNKEL (reference sequence). CDR3 length equals 19 residues. The CDR3 DNA reads as TGTGCCAGCAGCCAAGCGCTAGGGGGACAGGGAAGAGGGGCCAACGTCCTGACTTTC. The encoded protein is CASSQALGGQGRGANVLTF.

The chain has TRBV9 and TRBJ1-1, with 7 bases that match TRBD1. This CDR3 has 15 residues. V was clipped by 4 bases and J by 4 bases; unmatched bases: 10. The germline V gene encodes CDR1 SGDLS and CDR2 YYNGEE. The CDR3 DNA follows: TGTGCCAGCAGCCCAGGGGGAGGGGCAAGCACTGAAGCTTTCTTT. Residues: CASSPGGGASTEAFF.

The DNA of the CDR3 is TGTGCCAGCAGTTACATGGAGCTAAATCAGCCCCAGCATTTT. Its protein is CASSYMELNQPQHF. This rearrangement joins TRBV6-6 to TRBJ1-5, with unresolved D. The CDR3 totals 14 residues. Germline V lookup: CDR1 MNHNY, CDR2 SVGAGI (reference sequence). Trimming cost V 2 bases and J 4 bases, with 9 bases left between them.

The rearrangement joins TRBV27 to TRBJ1-1; D unresolved. Per the germline V gene, CDR1 is MNHEY and CDR2 is SMNVEV (reference sequence). V was clipped by 3 bases and J by 5 bases, with 7 bases between them. This CDR3 spans 12 amino acids. The chain's CDR3 is CASSFSGTEAFF. The DNA of the CDR3 is TGTGCCAGCAGTTTCTCAGGAACTGAAGCTTTCTTT.

The chain recombines TRBV29-1 with TRBJ2-3; D gene unclear. V shed 4 bases and J shed 3 bases, with 8 bases lying between them. This CDR3 comprises 12 residues. The V gene's germline CDR1 is SQVTM and CDR2 ANQGSEA. The CDR3: CSVGRATDTQYF. CDR3 coding DNA: TGCAGCGTTGGTAGAGCTACAGATACGCAGTATTTT.

This chain uses TRBV24-1 with TRBJ1-2, with D hard to call. Germline V gene data show CDR1 as KGHDR and CDR2 as SFDVKD. V lost 3 bases, J lost 1 base, and 8 bases lay in between. The CDR3 is 14 amino acids. As DNA, the CDR3 is TGTGCCACCAGTGATCCGGACTTTAACTATGGCTACACCTTC. Translated: CATSDPDFNYGYTF.

The chain is built from TRBV5-1 and TRBJ2-1, with a possible D match to TRBD2 (6 bases). CDR1 is SGHRS, CDR2 YFSETQ, per germline. This CDR3 comprises 16 residues. V lost 4 bases to trimming and J lost 0 bases, with 14 bases between them. CDR3: CASSPDSGSSYNEQFF. In DNA, the CDR3 is TGCGCCAGCAGCCCCGATAGCGGAAGCTCCTACAATGAGCAGTTCTTC.

The V gene is TRBV20-1, the J gene TRBJ2-1, with 10 bases matching TRBD1. V lost 3 bases to trimming and J lost 0 bases; unmatched junction nucleotides: 2. Germline CDR1 is DFQATT and CDR2 is SNEGSKA (reference sequence). CDR3 length: 15 residues. The CDR3 DNA sequence: TGCAGTGCTAGTTGGGACAGGGGCTCCTACAATGAGCAGTTCTTC. This gives the protein CSASWDRGSYNEQFF.

The rearrangement joins TRBV4-2 to TRBJ2-4; TRBD1 aligns across 7 bases. Trimming removed 0 bases from V and 2 bases from J; junction bases left unmatched: 1. Germline-derived CDR1 and CDR2 are LGHNA and YNFKEQ. This CDR3 has 15 amino acids. The CDR3 DNA reads TGTGCCAGCAGCCAAGAGGGACAGTCCAAAAACATTCAGTACTTC. It specifies CASSQEGQSKNIQYF.

This chain joins TRBV18 and TRBJ1-1; D perhaps matches TRBD1 (6 bases). The germline V and J ends were trimmed by 6 bases and 5 bases, with 13 bases remaining between them. CDR1 and CDR2 (germline): KGHSH, LQKENI. The CDR3 is 13 amino acids. The CDR3 loop is CASSPNQGTEAFF. The CDR3 coding sequence is TGTGCCAGCTCCCCTAATCAGGGGACTGAAGCTTTCTTT.

V gene TRBV5-1 combines with J gene TRBJ1-1; D is undetermined. Per the germline V gene, CDR1 is SGHRS and CDR2 is YFSETQ. The CDR3 length is 14 residues. Trimming removed 6 bases from V and 1 base from J, with 13 bases in between. Written as DNA, the CDR3 is TGCGCCAGCAAGAACAGAGAATCGAACACTGAAGCTTTCTTT. Residues: CASKNRESNTEAFF.

This clone occurred once. The CDR3 loop is CSAWATEAFF. DNA for the CDR3: TGCAGTGCTTGGGCGACTGAAGCTTTCTTT. The chain carries TRBV20-1 and TRBJ1-1; no clear D. The germline V gene encodes CDR1 DFQATT and CDR2 SNEGSKA (reference sequence). This CDR3 contains 10 residues. The germline V and J ends were trimmed by 5 bases and 5 bases, with 6 bases remaining between them.

The CDR3 sequence is CASSQGLYSPLHF. CDR3 DNA sequence: TGCGCCAGCAGCCAAGGTCTCTATTCACCCCTCCACTTT. This chain links TRBV4-1 with TRBJ1-6; no clear D gene. With 1 base removed from V and 8 bases from J, the gap between germline ends came to 6 bases. The CDR3 has 13 residues. Germline V gives CDR1 MGHRA, CDR2 YSYEKL.

The V gene is TRBV29-1, the J gene TRBJ2-5; perhaps TRBD2 as D (6 bases). The V gene's germline CDR1 is SQVTM and CDR2 ANQGSEA. The V gene lost 2 bases and the J gene lost 1 base, with 11 bases spanning the gap. The CDR3 sequence is 14 residues long. Written as DNA, the CDR3 is TGCAGCGTTGAATGGAGGGGAACCCAAGAGACCCAGTACTTC. It translates to CSVEWRGTQETQYF. The complete variable domain, with remaining parts taken from reference TRBV29-1 and TRBJ2-5, reads SAVISQKPSRDICQRGTSLTIQCQVDSQVTMMFWYRQQPGQSLTLIATANQGSEATYESGFVIDKFPISRPNLTFSTLTVSNMSPEDSSIYLCSVEWRGTQETQYFGPGTRLLVL.

There are a few counts of this clone. The chain recombines TRBV2 with TRBJ1-5, with D tentatively TRBD1 (6 bases). V dropped 5 bases and J dropped 2 bases, with 13 bases sitting between them. The CDR3 loop spans 15 amino acids. Germline CDR1 reads SNHLY; CDR2 reads FYNNEI. The CDR3 region is CASSLGGSGNQPQHF. In DNA form, the CDR3 reads TGTGCCAGCAGTCTAGGGGGGTCGGGCAATCAGCCCCAGCATTTT.

This chain joins TRBV5-1 and TRBJ1-1, with D unclear. V was shortened by 4 bases and J by 0 bases, with 7 bases between the two germline ends. There are 13 residues in the CDR3. Germline V gives CDR1 SGHRS, CDR2 YFSETQ. The chain's CDR3 is CASSPYVNTEAFF. As DNA, the CDR3 is TGCGCCAGCAGCCCATACGTGAACACTGAAGCTTTCTTT.